This TCR beta chain is drawn from a study of OX40 agonist ivuxolimab in advanced cancers. Profiled with immunoSEQ multiplex PCR; TCRdb holds only in-frame clones, not every one. The sample lists some 81,000 clones; 83% were seen once. The CDR3 totals 13 residues. Germline CDR1 LNHDA, CDR2 SQIVND (reference sequence). V shed 10 bases and J 3 bases; nucleotides not matched to a gene: 7. Whole-study findings and limits: Relative to CD4+, CD8+ T cells held more expanded clones on average. The work left the antigen specificity of expanded peripheral T cells undetermined. At 0.1 to 3.0 mg/kg and by week 6, CD4+ and CD8+ T cells in the blood had expanded clonally.

Concerning this clone: What it binds is not known.

The clonotype was recovered from an adult with an advanced solid tumor such as melanoma, head and neck, liver or kidney cancer. The starting material was CD4+ or CD8+ T cells sorted from blood, obtained in a trial of the OX40 agonist ivuxolimab. This rearrangement joins TRBV19 to TRBJ1-1; 8 bases are shared with TRBD1. The CDR3 region has the DNA TGTGCCACCCGACAGGGGCGGGACACTGAAGCTTTCTTT. Translation gives CATRQGRDTEAFF.